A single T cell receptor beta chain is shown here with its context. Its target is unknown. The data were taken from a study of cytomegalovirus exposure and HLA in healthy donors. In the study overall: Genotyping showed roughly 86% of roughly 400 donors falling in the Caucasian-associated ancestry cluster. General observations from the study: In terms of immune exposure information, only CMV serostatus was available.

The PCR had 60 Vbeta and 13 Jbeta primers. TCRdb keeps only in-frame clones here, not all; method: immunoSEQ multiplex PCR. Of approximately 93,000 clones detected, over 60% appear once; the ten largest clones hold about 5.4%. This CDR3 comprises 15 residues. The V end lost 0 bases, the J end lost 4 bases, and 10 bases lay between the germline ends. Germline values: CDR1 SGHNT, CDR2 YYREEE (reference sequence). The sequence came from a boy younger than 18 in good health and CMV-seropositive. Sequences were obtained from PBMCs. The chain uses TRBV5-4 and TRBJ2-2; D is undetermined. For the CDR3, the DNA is TGTGCCAGCAGCTTGGACCGGCGAGGCACCGGGGAGCTGTTTTTT. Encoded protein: CASSLDRRGTGELFF.